This TCR beta chain was identified during a study of T-cell memory formation after mild COVID-19. cDNA libraries for TCR alpha and TCR beta, carrying sample barcodes and UMIs, came from 5'RACE with constant-segment primers. TCRdb used MiXCR to reprocess the 5' RACE reads, holding one entry per CDR3 protein. The sample shows approximately 350,000 distinct CDR3 sequences, 10% to 15% of them seen only once. Study-level findings and limits: Shrinking CD4+ clones were chiefly CM and EM; CD8+ ones were chiefly EMRA. Day 15 to 85 contracting clones showed balanced CD4/CD8; later expanders leaned CD4+.

As to this clonotype: The target antigen is unknown.

Sequenced sample: PBMCs or a T cell subset sorted from them (not recorded which). The receptor was isolated from a man between 18 and 29 years old who had mild COVID-19 (a few samples of this study predate the infection). Cell type and time point are not known.

CDR3 coding DNA: TGTGCCAGCAGTCCGACCTTGACAGGGGGTGGCCACTATGGCTACACCTTC. Translating gives CASSPTLTGGGHYGYTF. The rearrangement uses TRBV6-6 and TRBJ1-2; 9 bases map to TRBD1. V was clipped by 5 bases and J by 3 bases; unmatched bases: 13. The length of the CDR3 is 17 residues. Germline V lookup: CDR1 MNHNY, CDR2 SVGAGI (reference sequence).